Listed here are 11 T cell receptor beta chains from one sample, sequenced in a study of PD-L1 blockade in urothelial cancer. TCRdb's copy holds only in-frame clones and misses some; the assay was immunoSEQ multiplex PCR. The table has roughly 43,000 clones, roughly four fifths seen once. Sequencing used PBMCs, obtained around atezolizumab (anti-PD-L1) treatment. Receptors were obtained from a man between 65 and 85 years old with urothelial cancer.

As DNA, the CDR3 is TGTGCCAGCAGCTTGCAGGGTGAGCAGTTCTTC. Translated, it gives CASSLQGEQFF. The chain couples TRBV5-4 to TRBJ2-1; D may be TRBD1 (5 bases). The V gene lost 1 base and the J gene lost 9 bases, with 5 bases spanning the gap. The CDR3 spans 11 residues. In germline, CDR1 is SGHNT, CDR2 YYREEE (reference sequence).

V usage is TRBV7-8 and J usage is TRBJ2-5; D is undetermined. Germline CDR1 is SGHVS and CDR2 is FQNEAQ. The CDR3 runs to 14 residues. Trimming removed 5 bases from V and 1 base from J, with 11 bases in between. CDR3 in DNA: TGTGCCAGCAGCCCCCGACTCTCCCAAGAGACCCAGTACTTC. Protein product: CASSPRLSQETQYF. The entire variable domain, with the rest obtained from reference TRBV7-8 and TRBJ2-5, is as follows: GAGVSQSPRYKVAKRGQDVALRCDPISGHVSLFWYQQALGQGPEFLTYFQNEAQLDKSGLPSDRFFAERPEGSVSTLKIQRTQQEDSAVYLCASSPRLSQETQYFGPGTRLLVL.

The genes are TRBV4-1 and TRBJ2-7, with 7 bases matching TRBD2. This CDR3 has 14 amino acids. Looked up from germline, CDR1 is MGHRA and CDR2 is YSYEKL. The V gene end was trimmed by 0 bases and the J gene end by 2 bases; junction bases not matched to a gene: 1. CDR3 in amino acids: CASSQDRGAYEQYF. The DNA for the CDR3 is TGCGCCAGCAGCCAAGATCGGGGGGCCTACGAGCAGTACTTC.

This rearrangement joins TRBV7-2 to TRBJ2-7; weak D call: TRBD1 (5 bases). This CDR3 is 14 amino acids long. V lost 1 base and J 2 bases, leaving 9 bases between the germline ends. In germline, CDR1 is SGHTA, CDR2 FQGNSA. This CDR3 is CASSLGGSAYEQYF. CDR3 DNA: TGTGCCAGCAGCTTAGGGGGCAGCGCCTACGAGCAGTACTTC. The complete variable domain, with remaining parts taken from reference TRBV7-2 and TRBJ2-7, reads GAGVSQSPSNKVTEKGKDVELRCDPISGHTALYWYRQSLGQGLEFLIYFQGNSAPDKSGLPSDRFSAERTGGSVSTLTIQRTQQEDSAVYLCASSLGGSAYEQYFGPGTRLTVT.

The V call is TRBV28, the J call TRBJ1-1, with 8 bases identical to TRBD1. Germline CDR1 and CDR2: MDHEN and SYDVKM. The V gene end was trimmed by 5 bases and the J gene end by 4 bases; junction bases not matched to a gene: 6. CDR3 length: 14 amino acids. The CDR3, as DNA: TGTGCCAGCAGTCTCCCAGGGGGCGTCACTGAAGCTTTCTTT. Translating it yields CASSLPGGVTEAFF.

The rearrangement links TRBV5-4 to TRBJ2-2; 8 nucleotides line up with TRBD1. V gave up 2 bases and J gave up 1 base; unmatched junction bases: 4. CDR1 SGHNT and CDR2 YYREEE come from the germline V gene (reference sequence). This CDR3 region has 16 residues. The DNA of the CDR3 is TGTGCCAGCAGCTTTCCCGGGACAGGGAACACCGGGGAGCTGTTTTTT. It translates to CASSFPGTGNTGELFF.

V gene TRBV27 combines with J gene TRBJ2-5; D perhaps matches TRBD2 (6 bases). The germline CDR1 and CDR2 sequences are MNHEY and SMNVEV (reference sequence). CDR3 length: 14 amino acids. V lost 3 bases and J 5 bases, leaving 13 bases between the germline ends. The DNA for the CDR3 is TGTGCCAGCAGTTTGACTAGGGGTTCGGAGACCCAGTACTTC. Its protein is CASSLTRGSETQYF.

V gene TRBV28 combines with J gene TRBJ2-7; 7 nucleotides line up with TRBD2. V lost 2 bases, J lost 7 bases, and 8 bases stayed unmatched. CDR3 length: 14 residues. CDR1 and CDR2 from the germline V gene are MDHEN and SYDVKM. CDR3 in DNA: TGTGCCAGCAGTTTACGCGGCGGGAGTGGAGAGCAGTACTTC. As protein: CASSLRGGSGEQYF. Based on the CDR3 plus reference TRBV28 and TRBJ2-7, the full variable domain is DVKVTQSSRYLVKRTGEKVFLECVQDMDHENMFWYRQDPGLGLRLIYFSYDVKMKEKGDIPEGYSVSREKKERFSLILESASTNQTSMYLCASSLRGGSGEQYFGPGTRLTVT.

This clone has a handful of counts. The chain uses TRBV5-1 and TRBJ2-2, with D uncertain. V lost 7 bases and J lost 7, with 23 bases in between. Germline V gene sequence: CDR1 SGHRS, CDR2 YFSETQ. This CDR3 spans 16 amino acids. The CDR3 is CASYPTGSLTGGELFF. DNA of the CDR3: TGCGCCAGCTACCCCACCGGGTCCCTCACCGGCGGGGAGCTGTTTTTT.

The rearrangement links TRBV7-8 to TRBJ1-2, with 8 bases matching TRBD1. This CDR3 is built from 16 residues. V lost 2 bases and J lost 5; bases outside the gene matches: 10. CDR1 is SGHVS, CDR2 FQNEAQ, per germline. This CDR3 is CASSLQDRAELYGYTF. The CDR3, as DNA: TGTGCCAGCAGCTTACAGGACAGGGCAGAGTTGTATGGCTACACCTTC.

The rearrangement uses TRBV19 and TRBJ1-2; D may be TRBD1 (6 bases). The V gene lost 4 bases and the J gene lost 7 bases, with 7 bases spanning the gap. Germline-derived CDR1 and CDR2 are LNHDA and SQIVND (reference sequence). The CDR3 runs to 11 residues. The CDR3 here is CASSKGVGYTF. CDR3 sequence (DNA): TGTGCCAGTAGTAAGGGGGTTGGCTACACCTTC.